One sample yielded the 24 T cell receptor beta chains listed below, sequenced in a study of T-cell reconstitution after alpha-beta-depleted transplantation in children. Construction of the TCRbeta library involved unique molecular identifiers. TCRdb reanalysed the PCR reads using MiXCR and keeps one entry per CDR3 protein. The sample contains more than 550,000 distinct CDR3 sequences, 8% to 11% of which appear only once. The sample consisted of PBMCs from the stem cell graft donor, taken from the stem cell graft. All receptors come from a human donor who donated a stem cell graft to a child with acute myeloid leukemia.

The chain couples TRBV28 to TRBJ2-5; 9 bases agree with TRBD1. The CDR3 has 13 residues. J lost 5 bases, V lost 6 bases, and 4 bases had no gene match. The germline V gene has CDR1 MDHEN and CDR2 SYDVKM. The CDR3: CASRTGGRETQYF. The CDR3 DNA sequence: TGTGCCAGCAGGACAGGGGGAAGGGAGACCCAGTACTTC.

The sample holds many counts of this clonotype. The chain is built from TRBV12-3 or TRBV12-4 and TRBJ2-3; 9 bases are a match to TRBD1. After removal of 8 bases from V and 4 bases from J, the junction contained 10 bases not matched to a gene. The CDR3 is made up of 15 amino acids. Written as DNA, the CDR3 is TGTGCCAGCCCGGGGGACAGGGTTTATCCAGATACGCAGTATTTT. This encodes CASPGDRVYPDTQYF.

This clonotype was detected a few times. This chain connects TRBV6-2 or TRBV6-3 to TRBJ1-1; 7 nucleotides match TRBD1. J lost 5 bases, V lost 6 bases, and 18 bases had no gene match. The CDR3 length is 17 residues. Germline V CDR1 and CDR2: MNHEY, SVGEGT. The CDR3 DNA is TGTGCCAGCAGCCCAGGGGGTCCGGTACAGGGGTGGACTGAAGCTTTCTTT. Translated: CASSPGGPVQGWTEAFF.

This clonotype was seen a handful of times. The rearrangement joins TRBV7-8 to TRBJ1-1; 7 bases agree with TRBD1. The length of the CDR3 is 17 residues. Germline CDR1 reads SGHVS; CDR2 reads FQNEAQ. J gave up 0 bases and V 0 bases, and 7 bases lay outside the gene matches. The CDR3 sequence: CASSLAGQISMNTEAFF. CDR3 nucleotide sequence: TGTGCCAGCAGCTTAGCGGGACAGATAAGCATGAACACTGAAGCTTTCTTT.

V and J are TRBV19 and TRBJ2-1; D perhaps matches TRBD1 (6 bases). Deletions cut 3 bases from V and 0 bases from J, with 18 bases between. The CDR3 is 18 amino acids. Germline CDR1 LNHDA, CDR2 SQIVND (reference sequence). The CDR3 region has the DNA TGTGCCAGTAGTATCTCTCCTAGGGGGTTAGTCTCCTACAATGAGCAGTTCTTC. This gives the protein CASSISPRGLVSYNEQFF.

J is TRBJ2-1 and V is TRBV21-1. TRBV21-1 is given as a pseudogene. The CDR3 totals 13 residues. DNA of the CDR3: TGTGCCAGCACCAACTTCCCCTACAATGAGCAGTTCTTC. It is translated as CASTNFPYNEQFF.

In this sample, this clonotype turned up many times. The V call is TRBV15, the J call TRBJ2-1; TRBD2 matches 13 bases. Germline V CDR1 and CDR2: LNHNV, YYDKDF (reference sequence). This CDR3 is 16 amino acids long. V gave up 3 bases and J gave up 8 bases; unmatched junction bases: 7. The CDR3 sequence is CATSSDTSGRAYEQFF. The CDR3 region has the DNA TGTGCCACCAGCAGTGATACTAGCGGGAGGGCCTATGAGCAGTTCTTC.

The chain employs TRBV7-2 and TRBJ2-3; D gene ambiguous. The CDR3 contains 14 residues. Germline lookup yields CDR1 SGHTA and CDR2 FQGNSA. Trimming pared 3 bases from V and 2 bases from J, leaving 9 bases between. Written as DNA, the CDR3 is TGTGCCAGCAGCTTTCAGGTTTCCACAGATACGCAGTATTTT. This codes for CASSFQVSTDTQYF.

The J gene is TRBJ1-1, the V gene TRBV2, with a possible D match to TRBD1 (5 bases). Germline values: CDR1 SNHLY, CDR2 FYNNEI. V was clipped by 10 bases and J by 7 bases, with 22 bases between them. This CDR3 has 14 amino acids. CDR3 region: CATSPGAGFGEAFF. As DNA, the CDR3 is TGTGCCACTTCCCCTGGGGCAGGGTTTGGTGAAGCTTTCTTT.

This clonotype turned up a few times. The V call is TRBV29-1, the J call TRBJ1-2; D gene ambiguous. The CDR3 runs 14 residues. The V and J ends lost 3 bases and 2 bases respectively, with 13 bases between them. Germline lookup yields CDR1 SQVTM and CDR2 ANQGSEA. In DNA form, the CDR3 reads TGCAGCGTTGAGGGCCTGGCGTCGAACTATGGCTACACCTTC. Its protein is CSVEGLASNYGYTF.

The rearrangement links TRBV29-1 to TRBJ2-2; 9 bases match TRBD1. CDR3 length: 14 residues. The germline V gene has CDR1 SQVTM and CDR2 ANQGSEA. The J segment lost 3 bases and the V segment lost 4 bases, leaving 3 bases of the junction unmatched. CDR3 sequence: CSVAGTGYTGELFF. In DNA, the CDR3 is TGCAGCGTTGCCGGGACAGGGTACACCGGGGAGCTGTTTTTT.

The chain uses TRBV5-1 and TRBJ2-1; D possibly matches TRBD1 or TRBD2 (5 bases each). Trimming took off 8 bases at V and 1 base at J, with 16 bases between the two ends. In germline, CDR1 is SGHRS, CDR2 YFSETQ. CDR3 length: 15 residues. The CDR3: CASSLRDQSYNEQFF. DNA for the CDR3: TGCGCCAGTTCACTCCGGGACCAGTCCTACAATGAGCAGTTCTTC.

The chain recombines TRBV14 with TRBJ2-1, with 8 bases lining up with TRBD2. The V and J ends lost 3 bases and 3 bases, in that order; junction bases with no gene match: 7. CDR1 and CDR2 (germline): SGHDN, FVKESK. This CDR3 has 16 residues. CDR3 in DNA: TGTGCCAGCAGCCAGGATCTACTAGCGGACTACAATGAGCAGTTCTTC. Translating gives CASSQDLLADYNEQFF.

In its sample, this clonotype was seen many times. The chain couples TRBV25-1 to TRBJ2-1; the match to TRBD2 covers 8 bases. V shed 1 base, J shed 2 bases, and the junction held 4 bases outside the gene matches. This CDR3 has 16 residues. Germline V gene data show CDR1 as MGHDK and CDR2 as SYGVNS. The CDR3 sequence: CASSEWVTSAYNEQFF. CDR3 nucleotide sequence: TGTGCCAGCAGTGAATGGGTGACTAGCGCCTACAATGAGCAGTTCTTC.

The V and J genes are TRBV19 and TRBJ1-5; D is possibly TRBD1 (6 bases). The CDR3 is 13 amino acids. The V end was cut by 5 bases, the J end by 6 bases, with 11 bases between. Germline lookup yields CDR1 LNHDA and CDR2 SQIVND (reference sequence). The CDR3 DNA sequence: TGTGCCAGTAGTGGAGGGGGGGGTCAGCCCCAGCATTTT. It codes for CASSGGGGQPQHF.

This clonotype was observed many times. V gene TRBV20-1 combines with J gene TRBJ2-7, with D possibly being TRBD1 (6 bases). V was trimmed by 6 bases and J by 3 bases, leaving 18 bases between them. The germline V gene has CDR1 DFQATT and CDR2 SNEGSKA (reference sequence). The length of the CDR3 is 14 residues. CDR3 in DNA: TGCAGTGCAGATCCGGGACAAGGGGTCTACGAGCAGTACTTC. It specifies CSADPGQGVYEQYF.

In its sample, this clonotype was seen many times. The chain combines TRBV2 with TRBJ2-3; perhaps TRBD1 as D (6 bases). The CDR3 consists of 13 residues. V shed 5 bases and J shed 9 bases, with 15 bases lying between them. The germline CDR1 and CDR2 sequences are SNHLY and FYNNEI. CDR3 region: CASSLGAAGTQYF. DNA for the CDR3: TGTGCCAGCAGTTTGGGGGCGGCGGGCACGCAGTATTTT.

This clonotype was observed many times. The J gene is TRBJ1-1, the V gene TRBV5-1, with no clear D. There are 14 residues in the CDR3. Germline CDR1 SGHRS, CDR2 YFSETQ. Between the trimmed V and J ends, which lost 2 bases and 0 bases, there was a span of 8 bases. The CDR3 loop reads CASSFKDMNTEAFF. The CDR3 DNA reads as TGCGCCAGCAGCTTCAAAGACATGAACACTGAAGCTTTCTTT.

This chain connects TRBV11-1 to TRBJ2-5, with 8 bases aligning to TRBD2. The CDR3 consists of 18 residues. V was clipped by 3 bases and J by 0 bases; unmatched bases: 12. CDR1 and CDR2 from the germline V gene are SGHAT and FQDESV (reference sequence). CDR3 region: CASSLGIAGPMYQETQYF. In DNA, the CDR3 is TGTGCCAGCAGCTTGGGAATAGCGGGACCGATGTACCAAGAGACCCAGTACTTC. Full variable domain (remainder filled in from reference TRBV11-1 and TRBJ2-5): EAEVAQSPRYKITEKSQAVAFWCDPISGHATLYWYRQILGQGPELLVQFQDESVVDDSQLPKDRFSAERLKGVDSTLKIQPAELGDSAMYLCASSLGIAGPMYQETQYFGPGTRLLVL.

This clonotype was detected many times. The J gene is TRBJ1-1, the V gene TRBV12-3 or TRBV12-4; D unclear. Trimming shortened V by 7 bases and J by 8 bases, and 8 bases separated the two germline ends. The CDR3 has 10 amino acids. This chain's CDR3 is CASKRWEAFF. The CDR3 bases are TGTGCCAGCAAACGGTGGGAAGCTTTCTTT.

The genes are TRBV27 and TRBJ2-2; a weak D match, TRBD1 (6 bases). This CDR3 has 16 residues. Per germline, CDR1 MNHEY and CDR2 SMNVEV (reference sequence). V was cut by 4 bases and J by 0 bases, with 12 bases left in between. The DNA of the CDR3 is TGTGCCAGCAGTTCCCCGACAGGTCCGAACACCGGGGAGCTGTTTTTT. Translated: CASSSPTGPNTGELFF.

This rearrangement joins TRBV20-1 to TRBJ2-5; tentative D call: TRBD2 (6 bases). With 1 base removed from V and 5 bases from J, the gap between germline ends came to 11 bases. This CDR3 is 13 amino acids long. Germline assignment: CDR1 DFQATT and CDR2 SNEGSKA (reference sequence). CDR3 in DNA: TGCAGTGCTAGAGGGTCCGGGAGTGAGACCCAGTACTTC. The encoded protein is CSARGSGSETQYF.

As concerns this clonotype: This CDR3 fails to terminate in the conserved phenylalanine or tryptophan, so it likely reflects a read error. V and J are TRBV6-2 or TRBV6-3 and TRBJ1-5, with TRBD1 as a possible D gene (5 bases). This CDR3 region has 14 residues. The germline V gene encodes CDR1 MNHEY and CDR2 SVGEGT. V was clipped by 0 bases and J by 7 bases, with 10 bases between them. The CDR3 loop is CASSYSGEGQPQHS. CDR3 in DNA: TGTGCCAGCAGTTACTCAGGGGAAGGGCAGCCCCAGCATTCT.

This clonotype was counted once. V and J are TRBV3-1 and TRBJ2-2, with D uncertain. Per germline, CDR1 LGHDT and CDR2 YNNKEL (reference sequence). V lost 2 bases, J lost 2 bases, and 6 bases lay in between. There are 14 residues in the CDR3. DNA for the CDR3: TGTGCCAGCAGCCAATTCATTAACACCGGGGAGCTGTTTTTT. Residues: CASSQFINTGELFF.